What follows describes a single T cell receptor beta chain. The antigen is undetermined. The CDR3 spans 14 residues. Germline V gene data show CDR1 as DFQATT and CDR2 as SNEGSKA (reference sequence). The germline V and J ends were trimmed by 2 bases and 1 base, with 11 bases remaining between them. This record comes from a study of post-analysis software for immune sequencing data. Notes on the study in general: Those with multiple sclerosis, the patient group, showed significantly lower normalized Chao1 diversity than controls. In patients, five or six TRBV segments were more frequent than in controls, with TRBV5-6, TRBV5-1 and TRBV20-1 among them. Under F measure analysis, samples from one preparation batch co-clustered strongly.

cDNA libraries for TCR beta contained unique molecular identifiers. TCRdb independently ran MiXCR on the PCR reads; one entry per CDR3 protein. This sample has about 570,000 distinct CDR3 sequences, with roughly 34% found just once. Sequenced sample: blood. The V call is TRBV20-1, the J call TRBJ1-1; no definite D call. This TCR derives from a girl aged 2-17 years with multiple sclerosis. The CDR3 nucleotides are TGCAGTGCTAGATCCGGGAGAAAGAACACTGAAGCTTTCTTT. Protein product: CSARSGRKNTEAFF.